This is a list of T cell receptor beta chains from one sample in a study of control samples from healthy donors and cancer patients. Generated by immunoSEQ multiplex PCR, the TCRdb table keeps only in-frame clones and is missing some. This sample carries about 85,000 clones, around nine tenths of them seen once, and the ten largest clones take less than 4.5%. Sequenced sample: blood. All receptors derive from a woman aged 18 to 35 in good health. Both conserved end residues are part of each CDR3. The order of the fields is J gene, clone size, V gene, D gene, CDR3 protein, CDR3 DNA. The D gene is left open where the match is weak. Clone size is stated in some rows and not others, as once, few, many or a class when expanded.

TRBJ1-1 | . | TRBV9 | . | CASSAQGWGNTEAFF | TGTGCCAGCAGCGCACAGGGTTGGGGAAACACTGAAGCTTTCTTT
TRBJ2-7 | . | TRBV5-1 | . | CASSLFGPGGEQYF | .
TRBJ1-4 | . | TRBV23-1 | . | CASSQSRTEKLFF | TGCGCCAGCAGTCAATCACGGACTGAAAAACTGTTTTTT
TRBJ2-7 | . | TRBV15 | TRBD1 | CATSRKDREDEQYF | TGTGCCACCAGCAGGAAGGACAGGGAGGACGAGCAGTACTTC
TRBJ2-1 | . | TRBV4-1 | . | CASSQDSSTARSSYNEQFF | TGCGCCAGCAGCCAAGACTCCAGTACAGCAAGGAGCTCCTACAATGAGCAGTTCTTC
TRBJ2-7 | . | TRBV19 | . | CASSTAGSYEQYF | TGTGCCAGTAGTACCGCGGGTTCCTACGAGCAGTACTTC
TRBJ1-5 | . | TRBV19 | . | CASSTGTPGSNQPQHF | TGTGCCAGTAGTACCGGGACCCCCGGCAGCAATCAGCCCCAGCATTTT
TRBJ2-3 | . | TRBV19 | TRBD2 | CASSFERGPTDTQYF | TGTGCCAGTAGTTTCGAGCGGGGACCAACAGATACGCAGTATTTT
TRBJ2-7 | . | TRBV3-1/TRBV3-2 | . | CASSQDRGAPYEQYF | TGTGCCAGCAGCCAAGATCGCGGGGCTCCCTACGAGCAGTACTTC
TRBJ2-5 | . | TRBV3-1/TRBV3-2 | . | CASSQESARRLNPETQYF | TGTGCCAGCAGCCAAGAAAGCGCTAGGCGCCTAAACCCGGAGACCCAGTACTTC
TRBJ2-7 | . | TRBV18 | TRBD2 | CASSRGTQSGGTYEQYF | TGTGCCAGCTCACGAGGGACTCAGAGCGGGGGCACCTACGAGCAGTACTTC
TRBJ2-5 | . | TRBV12-5 | . | CASGQRTVGMETQYF | TGTGCTAGTGGCCAGCGGACAGTAGGAATGGAGACCCAGTACTTC
TRBJ2-7 | . | TRBV10-3 | TRBD1 | CAISDSERDRGDEQYF | TGTGCCATCAGTGATTCCGAGCGGGACAGGGGTGACGAGCAGTACTTC
TRBJ2-7 | . | TRBV6-5 | TRBD1 | CASKERQGMDEQYF | TGTGCCAGCAAAGAGAGACAGGGCATGGACGAGCAGTACTTC
TRBJ2-2 | once | TRBV18 | . | CASSRGDPNTGELFF | TGTGCCAGCTCACGGGGAGACCCGAACACCGGGGAGCTGTTTTTT
TRBJ2-5 | . | TRBV5-6 | . | CASSFYGSGPETQYF | TGTGCCAGCAGCTTTTATGGGTCGGGTCCAGAGACCCAGTACTTC
TRBJ2-7 | once | TRBV6-5 | . | CASSPPGTGAYEQYF | TGTGCCAGCAGTCCCCCCGGGACTGGAGCCTACGAGCAGTACTTC
TRBJ1-4 | . | TRBV2 | . | CASRNGPDEKLFF | TGTGCCAGCAGAAACGGACCTGATGAAAAACTGTTTTTT
TRBJ1-2 | . | TRBV11-1 | TRBD1 | CASSLGTDRGNGYTF | TGTGCCAGCAGCTTAGGAACGGACAGGGGCAATGGCTACACCTTC
TRBJ1-2 | . | TRBV7-9 | TRBD1 | CASAGGGTEDGYTF | TGTGCCAGCGCTGGAGGGGGCACGGAGGATGGCTACACCTTC
TRBJ1-2 | few | TRBV4-1 | TRBD1 | CASSPAGQIYYGYTF | TGCGCCAGCAGCCCGGCGGGACAGATCTACTATGGCTACACCTTC
TRBJ2-2 | . | TRBV10-2 | TRBD1 | CASRGHRGPAAIRFDANTGELFF | TGCGCCAGCAGGGGGCACAGGGGCCCCGCGGCGATCAGATTCGACGCGAACACCGGGGAGCTGTTTTTT
TRBJ2-3 | . | TRBV19 | . | CASSSGTLPSTDTQYF | TGTGCCAGTAGTTCGGGAACACTACCTAGCACAGATACGCAGTATTTT
TRBJ2-7 | . | TRBV11-2 | . | CASSLPYLEQYF | TGTGCCAGCAGCTTACCATATTTGGAGCAGTACTTC
TRBJ2-1 | . | TRBV7-8 | TRBD2 | CASSRALGLAVDNEQFF | TGTGCCAGCAGCCGAGCATTGGGACTAGCGGTGGACAATGAGCAGTTCTTC
TRBJ1-2 | . | TRBV5-6 | TRBD1 | CASREGAYGYTF | TGTGCCAGCAGGGAGGGGGCCTATGGCTACACCTTC
TRBJ2-3 | . | TRBV6-5 | TRBD2 | CASSPGTSSDTQYF | TGTGCCAGCAGCCCCGGGACTAGCTCTGATACGCAGTATTTT
TRBJ1-1 | . | TRBV25-1 | TRBD1 | CASSGGTGVDTEAFF | TGTGCCAGCAGTGGGGGGACAGGGGTTGACACTGAAGCTTTCTTT